A selection of T cell receptor beta chains follows, all from one sample in a study of tumor-infiltrating lymphocytes in primary liver carcinoma. TCRdb redid the calling of the multiplex PCR reads with MiXCR, one entry per CDR3 protein. The sample yields approximately 340,000 distinct CDR3 sequences, 65% seen once. The specimen was peripheral blood. Source of these receptors: a man aged 40-49 years with primary liver carcinoma and hepatitis B virus infection. CDR3s include the opening cysteine and the closing phenylalanine or tryptophan. The order of the fields is CDR3 protein, CDR3 DNA, V gene, J gene, clone size, D gene. A D gene is named only where the DNA matches it firmly. For some rows the clone size is stated as once, few or many, or as a class when expanded; others skip it.

CASRPSFDRANEQFF	TGTGCCAGCAGGCCGAGTTTTGACAGGGCCAATGAGCAGTTCTTC	TRBV6-1	TRBJ2-1	many	TRBD1
CASSQDAGGPLREQFF	TGTGCCAGCAGCCAAGATGCGGGAGGGCCCTTACGGGAGCAGTTCTTC	TRBV14	TRBJ2-1	few	TRBD2
CASSLEWGTEAFF	TGTGCCAGTAGCTTAGAGTGGGGAACTGAAGCTTTCTTT	TRBV11-2	TRBJ1-1	-	-
CASSFEPRGEQFF	TGTGCCAGCAGCTTCGAGCCGAGGGGTGAGCAGTTCTTC	TRBV5-4	TRBJ2-1	-	-
CASSYSFATNEKLFF	TGTGCCAGCAGTTACTCATTTGCAACTAATGAAAAACTGTTTTTT	TRBV6-5	TRBJ1-4	many	-
CASSGGTIYEQYF	TGCGCCAGCAGTGGTGGGACAATTTACGAGCAGTACTTC	TRBV10-2	TRBJ2-7	-	-
CASSPGGYLSPYNEQFF	TGTGCCAGCAGCCCGGGGGGGTATCTAAGCCCCTACAATGAGCAGTTCTTC	TRBV5-6	TRBJ2-1	-	TRBD2
CASSVGAGGRYEQYF	TGTGCCAGCAGCGTAGGGGCGGGAGGTCGGTACGAGCAGTACTTC	TRBV9	TRBJ2-7	-	TRBD2
CASSLPAGRAGNEQFF	TGTGCCAGCAGTCTCCCCGCCGGGAGGGCTGGGAATGAGCAGTTCTTC	TRBV12-3/TRBV12-4	TRBJ2-1	many	TRBD2
CASKSRVARDEQYF	TGTGCCAGCAAGTCCCGAGTGGCGCGTGACGAGCAGTACTTC	TRBV2	TRBJ2-7	few	-
CASSFQAISYEQYF	TGTGCCAGCAGCTTCCAGGCTATCTCCTACGAGCAGTACTTC	TRBV13	TRBJ2-7	-	-
CASSSRTSQANYGYTF	TGTGCCAGCAGTTCCCGGACCTCCCAGGCTAACTATGGCTACACCTTC	TRBV6-5	TRBJ1-2	few	-
CASSRWETSDYGYTF	TGTGCCAGCAGCCGGTGGGAGACTTCTGACTACGGCTACACCTTC	TRBV11-2	TRBJ1-2	-	-
CASSNLGQGNQPQHF	TGTGCCAGCAGCAACCTTGGACAGGGGAATCAGCCCCAGCATTTT	TRBV6-5	TRBJ1-5	many	TRBD1
CASSYKAGLEKLFF	TGTGCCAGCAGTTACAAGGCCGGATTGGAAAAACTGTTTTTT	TRBV6-2/TRBV6-3	TRBJ1-4	few	-
CASGLMWAGDHEKYF	TGTGCCAGCGGCTTAATGTGGGCAGGGGATCACGAGAAGTACTTC	TRBV11-1	TRBJ2-7	-	-
CASSLFETGVRETQYF	TGTGCCAGCAGTTTATTCGAGACAGGGGTTCGAGAGACCCAGTACTTC	TRBV28	TRBJ2-5	few	TRBD1
CASSSQTRSEFF	TGTGCCAGCAGCTCCCAGACTAGATCAGAGTTCTTC	TRBV7-9	TRBJ2-1	few	-
CASNLGGIGSCEQYF	TGTGCCAGCAATCTTGGGGGGATAGGGTCCTGCGAGCAGTACTTC	TRBV28	TRBJ2-7	-	-
CASSEFGNEQFF	TGCGCCAGCAGTGAGTTCGGTAATGAGCAGTTCTTC	TRBV10-1	TRBJ2-1	many	-
CASSSLVLRVEQFF	TGTGCCAGCAGCTCCCTGGTACTCCGGGTCGAACAGTTCTTC	TRBV11-2	TRBJ2-1	-	-
CASNSRTGGYEQYF	TGTGCCAGCAACTCTCGGACAGGGGGATACGAGCAGTATTTC	TRBV11-2	TRBJ2-7	-	TRBD1
CASRGQSSYNSPLHF	TGTGCCAGCAGGGGCCAAAGCTCCTATAATTCACCCCTCCACTTT	TRBV12-3/TRBV12-4	TRBJ1-6	many	-
CACSLSEGLASEQYF	TGTGCATGCAGCTTATCAGAGGGCCTCGCGAGCGAGCAGTACTTC	TRBV11-3	TRBJ2-7	-	-
CASSLGRLYEQYF	TGTGCCAGCAGTTTGGGACGGTTGTACGAGCAATACTTC	TRBV6-5	TRBJ2-7	-	-
CASRGGAILTDTQYF	TGTGCCAGCAGAGGGGGGGCAATCCTCACAGATACGCAGTATTTT	TRBV28	TRBJ2-3	few	-
CASSLNGGWNYEQYF	TGTGCCAGTAGCTTAAATGGAGGGTGGAACTACGAGCAGTACTTC	TRBV11-2	TRBJ2-7	once	-
CSVEQGTDEEQYF	TGCAGCGTTGAACAGGGGACAGATGAAGAGCAGTACTTC	TRBV29-1	TRBJ2-7	many	TRBD1
CVSSLLNGDQYF	TGTGTCAGCAGTTTGTTAAACGGCGACCAGTACTTC	TRBV12-3/TRBV12-4	TRBJ2-7	-	-
CASSLDPGNGETQYF	TGTGCCAGCAGCTTAGATCCGGGGAATGGAGAGACCCAGTACTTC	TRBV11-2	TRBJ2-5	-	-
CSVPGTGFSYNEQFF	TGCAGCGTTCCCGGGACAGGATTCTCCTACAATGAGCAGTTCTTC	TRBV29-1	TRBJ2-1	many	TRBD1
CASSRGNTDAFF	TGTGCCAGCAGCAGGGGGAACACTGACGCTTTCTTT	TRBV5-4	TRBJ1-1	-	-
CASTPTGGFSNYGHTF	TGTGCTAGCACTCCGACAGGGGGCTTTTCCAACTATGGCCACACCTTC	TRBV6-1	TRBJ1-2	once	TRBD1
CASSFPVHAEQYF	TGTGCCAGCAGCTTTCCAGTACATGCCGAGCAGTACTTC	TRBV11-1	TRBJ2-7	-	-
CSVEVDRGRAETQYF	TGCAGCGTTGAAGTGGACAGGGGGCGAGCAGAGACCCAGTACTTC	TRBV29-1	TRBJ2-5	few	TRBD1
CAIRGLEVGEQFF	TGTGCCATCAGGGGACTAGAGGTTGGTGAGCAGTTCTTC	TRBV10-3	TRBJ2-1	many	TRBD2
CASSRWRAVGEQFF	TGTGCCAGCAGCCGATGGAGGGCCGTTGGGGAGCAGTTCTTC	TRBV14	TRBJ2-1	-	-
CVSSLEQNRVGDQYF	TGTGTCAGCAGCTTAGAGCAAAACAGGGTCGGCGATCAGTACTTC	TRBV11-1	TRBJ2-7	-	-
CASSLVQGARGNEQFF	TGCGCCAGCAGCTTGGTACAGGGGGCGCGAGGCAATGAGCAGTTCTTC	TRBV5-1	TRBJ2-1	-	TRBD1
CVSSTGQGVSYEQYF	TGTGTTAGCAGCACTGGACAGGGTGTCTCCTACGAGCAGTACTTC	TRBV9	TRBJ2-7	-	TRBD1
CASSSKRQGYTGELFF	TGTGCCAGCAGCTCGAAGAGACAGGGTTACACCGGGGAGCTGTTTTTT	TRBV5-4	TRBJ2-2	-	TRBD1
CASNLDGQAFVGTQYF	TGTGCCAGCAACTTAGATGGACAAGCCTTCGTAGGTACGCAGTATTTT	TRBV11-2	TRBJ2-3	-	-
CASSSQGGTEAFF	TGCGCCAGCAGCTCACAGGGGGGCACTGAAGCTTTCTTT	TRBV5-1	TRBJ1-1	many	TRBD1
CASSPGLEFGADAQYF	TGTGCCAGCAGTCCGGGACTAGAGTTTGGTGCAGATGCGCAGTATTTT	TRBV11-2	TRBJ2-3	-	TRBD2
CASSSGTDEQFF	TGTGCCAGCAGTTCCGGGACGGATGAGCAGTTCTTC	TRBV2	TRBJ2-1	-	-
CATGRVNQPQHF	TGTGCCACCGGACGGGTAAATCAGCCCCAGCATTTT	TRBV10-3	TRBJ1-5	-	-
CTSSYGQGTDTQYF	TGTACCAGCAGCTACGGACAAGGCACGGATACGCAGTATTTT	TRBV11-3	TRBJ2-3	-	-
CAWSVQGSNQPQHF	TGTGCCTGGAGTGTGCAGGGTAGCAATCAGCCCCAGCATTTT	TRBV30	TRBJ1-5	many	-
CASRFRWRTEAFF	TGTGCCAGCAGGTTCAGGTGGCGAACTGAAGCTTTCTTT	TRBV11-2	TRBJ1-1	-	-
CASSENGVRETQYF	TGTGCCAGCAGTGAAAATGGCGTTCGAGAGACCCAGTACTTC	TRBV6-1	TRBJ2-5	-	-
CASSAGQTGSSYNEQFF	TGTGCCAGCAGCGCCGGACAGACCGGAAGCTCCTACAATGAGCAGTTCTTC	TRBV7-9	TRBJ2-1	-	-
CVSSLQILAGKDEQFF	TGTGTCAGCAGCTTACAAATCCTAGCGGGTAAAGATGAGCAGTTCTTC	TRBV11-2	TRBJ2-1	-	TRBD2
CASGPGFSSYNEQFF	TGTGCCAGCGGCCCGGGATTCAGCTCCTACAATGAGCAGTTCTTC	TRBV9	TRBJ2-1	-	-